This TCR beta chain appears in the sequencing data of a study of spatial heterogeneity in lung cancer. Findings of the study overall: In blood, ubiquitous expanded tumor TCRs appeared more at resection than follow-up.

Sample time point: sample taken at primary tumor resection. Whole RNA, isolated from tumor, nontumor lung or frozen PBMC, was sequenced without prior sorting. This clonotype has more than one count but fewer than ten. Its antigen is unidentified. From germline, CDR1 is DFQATT and CDR2 SNEGSKA (reference sequence). The CDR3 totals 15 residues. The ends were cut back, 0 bases at V and 0 bases at J, with 12 bases in the middle. MiXCR, applied by TCRdb to the 5' RACE reads, yields one record per CDR3 protein. The sample holds some 38,000 distinct CDR3 sequences, 6% to 8% seen once. This rearrangement joins TRBV20-1 to TRBJ2-7; no clear D. The material sequenced was PBMCs, taken at surgery. This receptor was identified in a male donor with early-stage non-small cell lung cancer. The CDR3 loop is CSARDSGRTSYEQYF. The DNA for the CDR3 is TGCAGTGCTAGAGATTCAGGCAGGACCTCCTACGAGCAGTACTTC.